This note documents a single T cell receptor beta chain sequence. Its antigen remains unknown. The data were taken from a study of T cell responses to AZD1222 COVID-19 vaccine. Study results and limitations: It should be noted that donors were predominantly white British and more often female, and clonal diversity was possibly underestimated. Nearly half of spike-specific TCRs reportedly go after variant regions that carry no mutations. CD4 TCRs linked to vaccination spanned spike, dominating at 160-218 and 743-854. None of the repertoires were sampled until the peak T cell response had passed.

Sequenced by immunoSEQ multiplex PCR; TCRdb stores in-frame clones only, minus some. The sample contains 130,000 or so clones, 70% to 85% of which appear only once. CDR1 and CDR2 (germline): KGHSH, LQKENI. With 6 bases removed from V and 0 bases from J, the gap between germline ends came to 2 bases. The CDR3 loop spans 11 amino acids. This clonotype was sampled from an adult who received the AZD1222 COVID-19 vaccine. The material sequenced was peripheral blood, taken 28 days after the second AZD1222 dose. The chain carries TRBV18 and TRBJ2-5; no firm D call. Written as DNA, the CDR3 is TGTGCCAGCTCCGACCAAGAGACCCAGTACTTC. Protein sequence: CASSDQETQYF.